This T cell receptor beta chain was found in a study of cytomegalovirus exposure and HLA in healthy donors. Study-wide results and caveats: First-cohort TCR clusters were later found to tend to co-occur in the 90 to 150 validation repertoires. Reports described diagnosis of cytomegalovirus status by the classifier as highly specific and sensitive.

Worth noting for this clone: Its antigen is not identified.

Donors came from a validation cohort of 90 to 150 subjects, distinct from the first 666-subject cohort. Only in-frame clones appear in the TCRdb table, and some are missing; sequencing was by immunoSEQ multiplex PCR. The profile shows about 180,000 clones, less than 85% of them singletons. Sequenced input: PBMCs. The receptor comes from a man between 18 and 29 years old in good health and CMV-seropositive.

The CDR3 protein is CASSPLAGGRDTQYF. In DNA form, the CDR3 reads TGCGCCAGCAGCCCTCTAGCGGGGGGAAGGGATACGCAGTATTTT. The genes are TRBV5-1 and TRBJ2-3; 11 bases line up with TRBD2. Germline V lookup: CDR1 SGHRS, CDR2 YFSETQ. CDR3 size: 15 residues. J gave up 6 bases and V 4 bases, and 7 bases lay outside the gene matches.